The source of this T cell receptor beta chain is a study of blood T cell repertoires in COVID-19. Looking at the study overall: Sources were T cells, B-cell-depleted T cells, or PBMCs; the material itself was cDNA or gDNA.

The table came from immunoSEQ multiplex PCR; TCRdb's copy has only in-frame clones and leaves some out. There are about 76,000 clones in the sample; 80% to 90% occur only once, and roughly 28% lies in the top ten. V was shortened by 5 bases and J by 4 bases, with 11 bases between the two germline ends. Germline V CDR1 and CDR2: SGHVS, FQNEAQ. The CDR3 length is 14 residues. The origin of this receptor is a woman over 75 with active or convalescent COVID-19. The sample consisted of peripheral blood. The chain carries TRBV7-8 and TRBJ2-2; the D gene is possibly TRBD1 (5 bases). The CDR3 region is CASSVGRGTGELFF. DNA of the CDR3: TGTGCCAGCAGCGTAGGAAGGGGCACCGGGGAGCTGTTTTTT.